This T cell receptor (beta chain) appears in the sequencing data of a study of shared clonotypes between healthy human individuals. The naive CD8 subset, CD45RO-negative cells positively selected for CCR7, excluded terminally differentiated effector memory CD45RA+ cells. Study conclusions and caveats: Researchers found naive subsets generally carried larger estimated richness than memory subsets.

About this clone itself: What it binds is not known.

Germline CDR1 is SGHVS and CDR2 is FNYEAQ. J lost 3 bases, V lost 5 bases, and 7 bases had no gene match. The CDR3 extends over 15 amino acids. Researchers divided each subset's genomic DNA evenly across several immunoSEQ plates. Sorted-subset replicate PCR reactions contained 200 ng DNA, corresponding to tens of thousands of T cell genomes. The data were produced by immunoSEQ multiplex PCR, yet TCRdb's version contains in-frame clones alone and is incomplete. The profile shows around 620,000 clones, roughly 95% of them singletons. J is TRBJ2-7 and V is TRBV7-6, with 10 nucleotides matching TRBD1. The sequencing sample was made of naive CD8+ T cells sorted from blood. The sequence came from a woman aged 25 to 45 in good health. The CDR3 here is CASSARDRGLYEQYF. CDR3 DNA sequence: TGTGCCAGCAGCGCCCGGGACAGGGGCCTCTACGAGCAGTACTTC.